This T cell receptor beta chain was recorded in a study of a mutant IDH1 vaccine in newly diagnosed glioma. About the study: There were roughly 62% males and about 38% females among treated patients, whose mean age was about 40 years. General study findings and limits: Immune responses induced by the vaccine were seen in roughly 93% of patients, spanning multiple MHC alleles.

Time point specified: baseline, week 1 (first vaccination visit). Regarding treatment: pre-vaccination baseline after standard-of-care therapy. Donors had new WHO grade 3 or 4 IDH1-mutant, ATRX-lost astrocytomas. TCRdb keeps only in-frame clones here, not all; method: immunoSEQ multiplex PCR. The sample holds 70,000 to 95,000 clones, roughly 87% seen once. In germline, CDR1 is SSHAT, CDR2 FNYEAQ (reference sequence). The V gene lost 7 bases and the J gene lost 5 bases, with 20 bases spanning the gap. There are 15 residues in the CDR3. About this clone itself: Its matching antigen is unknown.

The chain carries TRBV7-7 and TRBJ2-5, with D perhaps given as TRBD1 or TRBD2 (6 bases each). The clonotype comes from a man aged 40-55 years with glioma. Some clones in this sample may be carry-over from other donors' samples. Source: PBMCs, taken from a glioma patient treated with radiotherapy, temozolomide or both. The chain's CDR3 is CASTMMLGAGETQYF. The CDR3 nucleotides read TGTGCCAGCACTATGATGCTGGGGGCGGGGGAGACCCAGTACTTC.